What follows are 6 T cell receptor beta chains derived from one specimen sequenced in a study of blood T cell repertoires in COVID-19. Sequencing used immunoSEQ multiplex PCR; TCRdb keeps in-frame clones, though not all of them. The sample lists some 220,000 clones; more than 65% were seen once. Sequenced material: peripheral blood. These receptors came from a man aged 50 to 59 with active or convalescent COVID-19.

In the case of this clone: Different DNA sequences within this sample yield the same CDR3. V and J are TRBV4-1 and TRBJ2-5, with D uncertain. From germline, CDR1 is MGHRA and CDR2 YSYEKL. The CDR3 length is 14 residues. The V and J ends lost 1 base and 5 bases respectively, with 11 bases between them. In nucleotides, the CDR3 is TGCGCCAGCAGCCAAGTCCCGGGTTTGGAGACCCAGTACTTC. Translating it yields CASSQVPGLETQYF.

V is TRBV6-2 or TRBV6-3 and J is TRBJ2-3; D unresolved. The CDR3 has 18 residues. CDR1 and CDR2 (germline): MNHEY, SVGEGT. Trimming cost V 4 bases and J 1 base, with 21 bases left between them. The CDR3 nucleotides read TGTGCCAGCAGTTCCTTCTTCTCCCTGGCGGCGGGCACAGATACGCAGTATTTT. Residues: CASSSFFSLAAGTDTQYF.

The gene calls are TRBV6-5 and TRBJ2-2; 7 bases fit TRBD2. After removal of 10 bases from V and 1 base from J, the junction contained 9 bases not matched to a gene. The CDR3 consists of 15 residues. CDR1 is MNHEY, CDR2 SVGAGI, per germline. CDR3 in DNA: TGTGCCACAAAAGCGGGACCCCTGAACACCGGGGAGCTGTTTTTT. Protein sequence: CATKAGPLNTGELFF.

This clone was found a few times. This chain connects TRBV14 to TRBJ2-1; 7 nucleotides agree with TRBD2. The CDR3 spans 13 residues. With V trimmed by 5 bases and J by 10 bases, 8 bases remained unmatched. Germline V gene lookup returns CDR1 SGHDN and CDR2 FVKESK. The CDR3 coding sequence is TGTGCCAGCAGCGCCGGACTAGAGGAAGAGCAGTTCTTC. Protein sequence: CASSAGLEEEQFF.

The V call is TRBV5-1, the J call TRBJ1-1, with 7 bases identical to TRBD1. Germline trimming cut 4 bases from V and 6 bases from J; bases unmatched to any gene: 9. In germline, CDR1 is SGHRS, CDR2 YFSETQ. The CDR3 totals 14 residues. CDR3 amino acids: CASSQSTGWAEAFF. CDR3 DNA: TGCGCCAGCAGCCAGTCGACAGGGTGGGCTGAAGCTTTCTTT.

The chain recombines TRBV12-5 with TRBJ2-1; no reliable D call. The CDR3 extends over 15 amino acids. V lost 8 bases to trimming and J lost 8 bases, with 22 bases between them. Germline V gene data show CDR1 as LGHNT and CDR2 as FRNRAP. The CDR3 sequence: CASKAERLAGHEQFF. The CDR3 nucleotides read TGTGCTAGTAAGGCGGAACGGTTGGCCGGCCATGAGCAGTTCTTC. The whole variable domain, filled in from reference TRBV12-5 and TRBJ2-1, reads DARVTQTPRHKVTEMGQEVTMRCQPILGHNTVFWYRQTMMQGLELLAYFRNRAPLDDSGMPKDRFSAEMPDATLATLKIQPSEPRDSAVYFCASKAERLAGHEQFFGPGTRLTVL.